This T cell receptor (beta chain) was recorded in a study of CD4 T cells in relation to SARS-CoV-2 and coronaviruses. Study-level background: TCR beta CDR3s were sequenced after approximately 9-day antigen culture of PBMCs. Study-wide results and limits: Compared with monoreactive clones, crossreactive clones showed significantly weaker SARS-CoV-2 expansion.

V was cut by 6 bases and J by 5 bases, with 16 bases left in between. Germline V gene sequence: CDR1 MDHEN, CDR2 SYDVKM. The CDR3 is 14 residues long. For this clone: The target antigen is unknown.

CD4+ T cells from unexposed donors were obtained before the COVID-19 pandemic (2011-2018). The cells were cultured for under 13 days before CD4+ T cells were isolated. Testing used SARS-CoV-2 S/N and four cold-coronavirus spikes on unexposed-donor CD4+ T cells, cells permitting. Clones were sequenced by immunoSEQ multiplex PCR, and TCRdb holds only the in-frame ones, with some missing. The sample records 14,000 or so clones, roughly 78% being singletons. Material: CD4+ T cells from PBMCs, cultured in vitro. The clonotype comes from a human donor in good health. This chain joins TRBV28 and TRBJ1-2, with D possibly matching TRBD1 (5 bases). CDR3 coding DNA: TGTGCCAGCAGCTTTGGTCAGGGCTGGTATGGCTACACCTTC. Its protein is CASSFGQGWYGYTF.